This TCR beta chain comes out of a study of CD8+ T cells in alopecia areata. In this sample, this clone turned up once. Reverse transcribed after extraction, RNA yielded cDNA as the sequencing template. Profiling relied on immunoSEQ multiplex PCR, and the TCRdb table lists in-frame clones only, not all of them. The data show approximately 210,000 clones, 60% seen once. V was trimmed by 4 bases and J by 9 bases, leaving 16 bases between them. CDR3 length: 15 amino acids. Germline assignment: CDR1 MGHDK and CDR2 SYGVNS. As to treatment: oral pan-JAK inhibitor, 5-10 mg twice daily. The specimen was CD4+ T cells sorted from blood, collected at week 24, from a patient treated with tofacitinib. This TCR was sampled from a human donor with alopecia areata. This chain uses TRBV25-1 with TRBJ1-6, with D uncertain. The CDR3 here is CASSAYGVWASPLHF. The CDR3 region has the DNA TGTGCCAGCAGTGCCTACGGGGTTTGGGCTTCACCCCTCCACTTT.